The 29 T cell receptor beta chains presented below share a single source sample, sequenced in a study of cytomegalovirus exposure and HLA in healthy donors. PCR employed 60 Vbeta and 13 Jbeta primers. Clones were sequenced by immunoSEQ multiplex PCR, and TCRdb holds only the in-frame ones, with some missing. In the table there are 100,000 to 150,000 clones, around 70% of which are singletons. Input material: PBMCs. The receptors were sampled from a woman aged 55 to 70 in good health and CMV-seropositive.

This sequence joins TRBV5-1 and TRBJ2-3; 7 nucleotides agree with TRBD2. The germline gives CDR1 SGHRS, CDR2 YFSETQ. The CDR3 is 15 residues long. The junction had 6 bases not matched to a gene; V was cut back by 3 bases and J by 2 bases. CDR3 region: CASSSRGTITDTQYF. DNA of the CDR3: TGCGCCAGCAGCTCTCGGGGGACTATCACAGATACGCAGTATTTT. The full variable domain, completed using reference TRBV5-1 and TRBJ2-3, is KAGVTQTPRYLIKTRGQQVTLSCSPISGHRSVSWYQQTPGQGLQFLFEYFSETQRNKGNFPGRFSGRQFSNSRSEMNVSTLELGDSALYLCASSSRGTITDTQYFGPGTRLTVL.

The gene calls are TRBV20-1 and TRBJ2-7, with 8 bases fitting TRBD2. J gave up 6 bases and V 6 bases, and 4 bases lay outside the gene matches. Germline CDR1 DFQATT, CDR2 SNEGSKA (reference sequence). The CDR3 runs 11 residues. Here the CDR3 reads CSARGGLEQYF. The CDR3 DNA sequence: TGCAGTGCACGGGGGGGGCTCGAGCAGTACTTC.

The chain joins TRBV6-5 to TRBJ2-5, with D tentatively TRBD1 (5 bases). Germline V CDR1 and CDR2: MNHEY, SVGAGI. This CDR3 has 14 residues. The ends were cut back, 2 bases at V and 4 bases at J, with 11 bases in the middle. The CDR3 spells CASSYRQGRETQYF. The CDR3 DNA sequence: TGTGCCAGCAGTTACCGGCAGGGTCGAGAGACCCAGTACTTC.

The chain links TRBV5-4 to TRBJ1-2; a weak D match, TRBD1 (6 bases). This CDR3 is 12 amino acids long. Per the germline V gene, CDR1 is SGHNT and CDR2 is YYREEE (reference sequence). Trimming cost V 2 bases and J 6 bases, with 8 bases left between them. The CDR3 loop reads CASSLRGNGYTF. The CDR3 region has the DNA TGTGCCAGCAGCTTAAGGGGGAATGGCTACACCTTC.

The J gene is TRBJ2-2, the V gene TRBV18, with 9 bases that match TRBD1. This CDR3 region has 15 residues. Germline CDR1 KGHSH, CDR2 LQKENI. Trimming took 3 bases from V and 4 from J; bases not matched to a gene: 3. The CDR3 loop is CASSPGQGFTGELFF. DNA of the CDR3: TGTGCCAGCTCACCGGGACAGGGATTCACCGGGGAGCTGTTTTTT.

V usage is TRBV7-2 and J usage is TRBJ1-1, with unresolved D. The CDR3 is 15 amino acids. V lost 1 base, J lost 4 bases, and 13 bases lay in between. Germline V gene sequence: CDR1 SGHTA, CDR2 FQGNSA. The CDR3 loop reads CASSLGAQLGTEAFF. The DNA for the CDR3 is TGTGCCAGCAGCTTAGGGGCCCAACTCGGCACTGAAGCTTTCTTT.

This chain uses TRBV9 with TRBJ2-1; D is undetermined. The V gene's germline CDR1 is SGDLS and CDR2 YYNGEE. There are 16 residues in the CDR3. Trimming took 0 bases from V and 2 from J, leaving 12 bases between them. CDR3 sequence reads: CASSVEWRPPYNEQFF. As DNA, the CDR3 is TGTGCCAGCAGCGTAGAATGGCGGCCCCCCTACAATGAGCAGTTCTTC.

This sequence joins TRBV5-6 and TRBJ2-5; 10 bases are a match to TRBD1. The J call may not be correct, given that the DNA end is closer to TRBJ2-7. The V gene's germline CDR1 is SGHDT and CDR2 YYEEEE. The length of the CDR3 is 13 residues. The CDR3: CASSGTGVYEQYF. Written as DNA, the CDR3 is TGTGCCAGCAGTGGGACAGGGGTGTACGAGCAGTACTTC.

This clone was found a few times. The chain carries TRBV6-1 and TRBJ2-1; TRBD1 matches 9 bases. Losses at the gene ends were 4 bases for V and 9 bases for J; bases not matched to a gene: 4. The CDR3 covers 13 residues. CDR1 is MNHNS, CDR2 SASEGT, per germline. CDR3 loop: CASSVGTGLEQFF. In nucleotides, the CDR3 is TGTGCCAGCAGTGTAGGGACAGGGCTTGAGCAGTTCTTC.

V gene TRBV5-1 combines with J gene TRBJ1-2, with D perhaps TRBD1 (5 bases). The CDR3 spans 14 residues. Germline V gives CDR1 SGHRS, CDR2 YFSETQ. V shed 0 bases and J shed 7 bases, with 13 bases lying between them. CDR3 in amino acids: CASSLGQLARGYTF. The CDR3 coding sequence is TGCGCCAGCAGCTTGGGACAGCTCGCGCGTGGCTACACCTTC.

The chain recombines TRBV6-1 with TRBJ2-1; 13 positions match TRBD2. Germline loops: CDR1 MNHNS, CDR2 SASEGT. The CDR3 has 15 amino acids. The V segment lost 5 bases and the J segment 6 bases; nucleotides outside the gene matches: 4. CDR3 amino acids: CASSLLAGGANEQFF. CDR3 in DNA: TGTGCCAGCAGTTTACTAGCGGGGGGGGCCAATGAGCAGTTCTTC.

This clone is a singleton in its sample. V usage is TRBV15 and J usage is TRBJ1-2; possibly TRBD1 for D (6 bases). The CDR3 totals 13 residues. The V end lost 0 bases, the J end lost 8 bases, and 10 bases lay between the germline ends. The germline V gene encodes CDR1 LNHNV and CDR2 YYDKDF (reference sequence). The DNA for the CDR3 is TGTGCCACCAGCAGAGAACAGGGAGTCGGCTACACCTTC. Encoded protein: CATSREQGVGYTF. Full variable domain (missing parts from reference TRBV15 and TRBJ1-2): DAMVIQNPRYQVTQFGKPVTLSCSQTLNHNVMYWYQQKSSQAPKLLFHYYDKDFNNEADTPDNFQSRRPNTSFCFLDIRSPGLGDTAMYLCATSREQGVGYTFGSGTRLTVV.

The chain carries TRBV13 and TRBJ1-5; D not certain. Looked up from germline, CDR1 is PRHDT and CDR2 is FYEKMQ (reference sequence). The CDR3 totals 15 residues. Between the trimmed V and J ends, which lost 5 bases and 3 bases, there was a span of 14 bases. The CDR3 region has the DNA TGTGCCAGCAGCGAAAGCGGAAGTCCCAATCAGCCCCAGCATTTT. This sequence encodes CASSESGSPNQPQHF. Combining the CDR3 with reference TRBV13 and TRBJ1-5 gives the whole variable domain AAGVIQSPRHLIKEKRETATLKCYPIPRHDTVYWYQQGPGQDPQFLISFYEKMQSDKGSIPDRFSAQQFSDYHSELNMSSLELGDSALYFCASSESGSPNQPQHFGDGTRLSIL.

The chain joins TRBV5-1 to TRBJ2-5; TRBD2 agrees at 8 bases. CDR1 and CDR2 from the germline V gene are SGHRS and YFSETQ. V lost 5 bases to trimming and J lost 3 bases; unmatched junction nucleotides: 6. This CDR3 comprises 14 residues. The DNA for the CDR3 is TGCGCCAGCAGGGTCGGGGGGGTTGAAGAGACCCAGTACTTC. Its translation is CASRVGGVEETQYF.

With respect to this clone: This may come from a read error, since a much larger clone is one base off. The chain carries TRBV6-1 and TRBJ2-7, with D perhaps TRBD1 (5 bases). The V gene lost 3 bases and the J gene lost 3 bases, with 6 bases spanning the gap. CDR3 length equals 12 residues. The germline V gene has CDR1 MNHNS and CDR2 SASEGT. CDR3 bases: TGTGCCAGCAGTGACAGGGTCTACGAGCAGTACTTC. Translated: CASSDRVYEQYF.

This clone has just a few counts. The rearrangement joins TRBV6-1 to TRBJ1-4; the match to TRBD1 covers 9 bases. V shed 6 bases and J 7 bases; nucleotides not matched to a gene: 6. Germline lookup yields CDR1 MNHNS and CDR2 SASEGT. CDR3 size: 14 residues. The CDR3 bases are TGTGCCAGCAGAGACAGGGGGGATCGTGAAAAACTGTTTTTT. Its translation: CASRDRGDREKLFF.

The genes are TRBV19 and TRBJ1-2, with unresolved D. Germline assignment: CDR1 LNHDA and CDR2 SQIVND (reference sequence). V dropped 0 bases and J dropped 4 bases, with 15 bases sitting between them. The CDR3 consists of 16 residues. CDR3 sequence (DNA): TGTGCCAGTAGTATAGATCTATCGCCAGGTGCCTATGGCTACACCTTC. The encoded protein is CASSIDLSPGAYGYTF. Supplemented by reference TRBV19 and TRBJ1-2, the full variable domain reads DGGITQSPKYLFRKEGQNVTLSCEQNLNHDAMYWYRQDPGQGLRLIYYSQIVNDFQKGDIAEGYSVSREKKESFPLTVTSAQKNPTAFYLCASSIDLSPGAYGYTFGSGTRLTVV.

This rearrangement joins TRBV6-6 to TRBJ1-6, with D possibly TRBD1 on 6 matching bases. The germline CDR1 and CDR2 sequences are MNHNY and SVGAGI (reference sequence). This CDR3 spans 15 amino acids. V shed 7 bases and J shed 6 bases, with 16 bases lying between them. The CDR3 sequence: CASTRGQSVNSPLHF. CDR3 DNA sequence: TGTGCCAGCACTCGCGGACAGTCTGTTAATTCACCCCTCCACTTT.

The V call is TRBV18, the J call TRBJ2-2, with a possible D match to TRBD1 (6 bases). CDR3 length: 15 amino acids. Trimming removed 6 bases from V and 1 base from J, with 12 bases in between. CDR1 and CDR2 from the germline V gene are KGHSH and LQKENI. The CDR3 region is CASSPRQVNTGELFF. CDR3 DNA: TGTGCCAGCTCCCCCAGACAGGTGAACACCGGGGAGCTGTTTTTT.

This chain links TRBV18 with TRBJ2-7, with 8 positions matching TRBD1. CDR3 length: 17 amino acids. The trim removed 3 bases at V and 6 bases at J, leaving 16 bases unmatched. Germline V gives CDR1 KGHSH, CDR2 LQKENI. CDR3 amino acids: CASSPQVIGQGALEQYF. The CDR3 DNA is TGTGCCAGCTCACCCCAGGTTATCGGACAGGGAGCCCTCGAGCAGTACTTC.

This clone was seen only a few times. V is TRBV7-9 and J is TRBJ2-7, with TRBD1 matching over 8 bases. Per germline, CDR1 SEHNR and CDR2 FQNEAQ (reference sequence). The CDR3 is 14 residues long. The V and J ends lost 4 bases and 7 bases, in that order; junction bases with no gene match: 9. The CDR3: CASSYGTGTREQYF. Here the CDR3 DNA reads TGTGCCAGCAGCTACGGGACAGGTACTAGGGAGCAGTACTTC.

The V gene is TRBV7-2, the J gene TRBJ1-5; possibly TRBD1 for D (5 bases). The length of the CDR3 is 14 residues. Trimming took off 7 bases at V and 6 bases at J, with 16 bases between the two ends. Germline V CDR1 and CDR2: SGHTA, FQGNSA. CDR3: CASKQAGGAQPQHF. CDR3 DNA sequence: TGTGCCAGCAAGCAGGCCGGGGGAGCTCAGCCCCAGCATTTT.

The rearrangement links TRBV6-6 to TRBJ2-1; tentatively, D is TRBD2 (5 bases). Germline V gene lookup returns CDR1 MNHNY and CDR2 SVGAGI (reference sequence). The CDR3 has 11 residues. V was pared by 9 bases and J by 10 bases, with 13 bases between. CDR3 coding DNA: TGTGCCAGTAACCCCGGAGGCGAGCAGTTCTTC. Translating it yields CASNPGGEQFF.

As concerns this clone: The junction shows a germline mismatch at one end, possibly a read error. The chain carries TRBV7-7 and TRBJ2-2; D is uncertain. The CDR3 covers 14 residues. The germline CDR1 and CDR2 sequences are SSHAT and FNYEAQ (reference sequence). The CDR3 bases are TGTGCTAGCAGCTTGGGCAGCTACACCGGGGAGCTGTTTTTT. Translation: CASSLGSYTGELFF.

This clone was seen just once. This chain joins TRBV2 and TRBJ2-3; the match to TRBD2 covers 13 bases. CDR3 length: 15 residues. Looked up from germline, CDR1 is SNHLY and CDR2 is FYNNEI. Trimming took 6 bases from V and 8 from J; bases not matched to a gene: 8. CDR3 sequence (DNA): TGTGCCAGCAGACCTACTAGCGGGGGGGGAGCTACGCAGTATTTT. Translation: CASRPTSGGGATQYF.

The chain's CDR3 is CASSGTGLEGGYTF. CDR3 sequence (DNA): TGTGCCAGCAGCGGGACAGGGTTAGAGGGAGGCTACACCTTC. The rearrangement joins TRBV7-6 to TRBJ1-2, with 9 bases aligning to TRBD1. The CDR3 is 14 amino acids. CDR1 is SGHVS, CDR2 FNYEAQ, per germline. The V segment lost 5 bases and the J segment 8 bases; nucleotides outside the gene matches: 9.

As regards this clone: Because the CDR3 is missing its conserved closing phenylalanine or tryptophan, this is likely a read error. The chain recombines TRBV27 with TRBJ1-1, with D perhaps matching TRBD1 (5 bases). From germline, CDR1 is MNHEY and CDR2 SMNVEV (reference sequence). The V end lost 6 bases, the J end lost 0 bases, and 14 bases lay between the germline ends. The CDR3 is made up of 15 amino acids. CDR3 in DNA: TGTGCCAGCAGGGGGCTCACACCCATGAACACTGAAGCTTTCTCT. As protein: CASRGLTPMNTEAFS.

The J gene is TRBJ1-2, the V gene TRBV27; TRBD1 is a possible D gene (5 bases). This CDR3 has 13 amino acids. Germline V gene sequence: CDR1 MNHEY, CDR2 SMNVEV (reference sequence). V was shortened by 4 bases and J by 0 bases, with 6 bases between the two germline ends. CDR3 bases: TGTGCCAGCAGTTCGACAGCTAACTATGGCTACACCTTC. Translating gives CASSSTANYGYTF.

The chain joins TRBV11-2 to TRBJ2-1; TRBD1 aligns across 9 bases. CDR1 and CDR2 (germline): SGHAT, FQNNGV. The V segment lost 4 bases and the J segment 4 bases; nucleotides outside the gene matches: 5. CDR3 length: 15 residues. The CDR3 DNA is TGTGCCAGCAGCTCGGGACAGGGTCCATACAATGAGCAGTTCTTC. Translation gives CASSSGQGPYNEQFF.